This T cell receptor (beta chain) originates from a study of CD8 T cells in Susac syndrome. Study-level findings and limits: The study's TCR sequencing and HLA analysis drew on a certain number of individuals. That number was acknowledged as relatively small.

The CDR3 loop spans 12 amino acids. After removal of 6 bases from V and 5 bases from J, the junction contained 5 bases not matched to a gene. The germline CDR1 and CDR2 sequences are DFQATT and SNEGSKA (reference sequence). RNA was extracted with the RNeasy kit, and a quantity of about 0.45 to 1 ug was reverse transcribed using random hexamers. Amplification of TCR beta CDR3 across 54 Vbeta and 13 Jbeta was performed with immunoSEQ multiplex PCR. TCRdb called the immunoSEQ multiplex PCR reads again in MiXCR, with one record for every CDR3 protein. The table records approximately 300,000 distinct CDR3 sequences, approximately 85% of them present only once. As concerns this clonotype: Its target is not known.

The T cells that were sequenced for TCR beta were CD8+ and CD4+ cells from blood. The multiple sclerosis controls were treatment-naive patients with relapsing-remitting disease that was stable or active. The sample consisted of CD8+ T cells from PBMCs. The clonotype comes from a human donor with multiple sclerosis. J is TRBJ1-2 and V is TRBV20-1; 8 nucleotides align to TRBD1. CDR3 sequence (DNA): TGCAGTGCGGAGGACAGGGTTTATGGCTACACCTTC. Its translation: CSAEDRVYGYTF.